The rows below give T cell receptor beta chains drawn from one sample of a study of metastatic and nonmetastatic thyroid tumors. TCRdb called clones again from the PCR reads with MiXCR. The profile shows about 39,000 clones, 9.5% to 13% of them singletons. The sequenced material came from blood. These receptors were collected from a male donor with papillary thyroid cancer or a benign thyroid nodule (not recorded which). Some clones in this sample may be carry-over from other donors' samples. Both conserved end residues are part of each CDR3. A D gene is named only where the DNA matches it firmly. Rows give clone size only sometimes, using once, few, many, or a class for an expanded clone.

. | many | TRBJ2-3 | TRBV5-1 | TGCGCCAGCAGCTCCCCCGCGGACACAGATACGCAGTATTTT | CASSSPADTDTQYF
TRBD1 | many | TRBJ2-1 | TRBV5-1 | TGCGCCAGCACTGGGACAGGGGGCGTCAATGAGCAGTTCTTC | CASTGTGGVNEQFF
. | . | TRBJ2-2 | TRBV4-1 | TGCGCCAGCAGCCAAGATATGTGGTCCGGGGAGCTGTTTTTT | CASSQDMWSGELFF
TRBD1 | many | TRBJ1-2 | TRBV11-1 | TGTGCCAGCAGCTTAGGGGGAAACAGGGGTCCAGGTGGCTACACCTTC | CASSLGGNRGPGGYTF
. | few | TRBJ1-2 | TRBV28 | TGTGCCAGCAGTAGCCGGGACACCCTACCCTATGGCTACACCTTC | CASSSRDTLPYGYTF
TRBD2 | many | TRBJ2-1 | TRBV20-1 | TGCAGTGCTGGCCTAGCGGGAGTTTCCTACAATGAGCAGTTCTTC | CSAGLAGVSYNEQFF
. | many | TRBJ1-2 | TRBV5-6 | TGTGCCAGCAGCTTGGTTAGGCATTCCCCCTATGGCTACACCTTC | CASSLVRHSPYGYTF
. | many | TRBJ2-1 | TRBV12-3/TRBV12-4 | TGTGCCAGCAGTTTTACCATAGGGGGATACAATGAGCAGTTCTTC | CASSFTIGGYNEQFF
TRBD2 | many | TRBJ2-7 | TRBV11-2 | TGTGCCAGCAGCCCGGAAGGTAGCGGGAATAGAAAATCCTACGAGCAGTACTTC | CASSPEGSGNRKSYEQYF
. | many | TRBJ2-3 | TRBV19 | TGTGCCAGTAGTAATGAGGGGACAGATACGCAGTATTTT | CASSNEGTDTQYF
. | many | TRBJ2-7 | TRBV28 | TGTGCCAGCAGTTGGTCCAGCGAGCAGTACTTC | CASSWSSEQYF
. | few | TRBJ2-1 | TRBV18 | TGTGCCAGCTCACCACCGGAGGAATACGGCTTATTATTGCTCTTC | CASSPPEEYGLLLLF
. | . | TRBJ2-3 | TRBV7-3 | TGTGCCAGCAGCTTAAACGCGGGGCCCCTTGGCACAGATACGCAGTATTTT | CASSLNAGPLGTDTQYF